This paragraph covers one TCR beta chain sequence. CDR1 and CDR2 from the germline V gene are SGHNT and YYREEE (reference sequence). The CDR3 is 16 residues long. Trimming shortened V by 0 bases and J by 0 bases, and 9 bases separated the two germline ends. The data were obtained in a study of OX40 agonist ivuxolimab in advanced cancers. Study as a whole: Ivuxolimab, an agonistic anti-OX40 (CD134) antibody, was given to patients.

Method: immunoSEQ multiplex PCR; TCRdb's copy keeps in-frame clones and lacks some. The sample has about 58,000 clones; 80% to 90% are singletons. This TCR was sampled from an adult with an advanced solid tumor such as melanoma, head and neck, liver or kidney cancer. Sequencing was performed on CD4+ or CD8+ T cells sorted from blood, taken in a trial of the OX40 agonist ivuxolimab. V usage is TRBV5-4 and J usage is TRBJ2-2; TRBD1 might be the D (6 bases). CDR3: CASSLVGQTNTGELFF. The CDR3 region has the DNA TGTGCCAGCAGCTTGGTAGGACAGACGAACACCGGGGAGCTGTTTTTT.